Given below is one T cell receptor (beta chain) in context. Per the authors' pipeline: Reference gene primer amplification in the assay estimated nucleated cell counts. Clones were sequenced by immunoSEQ multiplex PCR, and TCRdb holds only the in-frame ones, with some missing. V, J and clone size are those of that table, while D and trimming were read from the DNA. The sample includes tens of thousands of clones, about three quarters seen only once; the top ten take roughly 14%. The sample originates from a study of blood T cell repertoires in COVID-19. Turning to the study itself: The United States, Italy and Spain supplied acute and convalescent COVID-19 samples.

The germline CDR1 and CDR2 sequences are LNHDA and SQIVND (reference sequence). V lost 5 bases to trimming and J lost 1 base, with 10 bases between them. The CDR3 runs to 14 residues. The J gene is TRBJ2-3, the V gene TRBV19; a weak D match, TRBD1 (6 bases). This TCR came from an older man with acute or convalescent COVID-19. The sample taken for sequencing was peripheral blood. CDR3 in amino acids: CASSQGLGTDTQYF. DNA of the CDR3: TGTGCCAGTAGTCAGGGGCTAGGCACAGATACGCAGTATTTT.